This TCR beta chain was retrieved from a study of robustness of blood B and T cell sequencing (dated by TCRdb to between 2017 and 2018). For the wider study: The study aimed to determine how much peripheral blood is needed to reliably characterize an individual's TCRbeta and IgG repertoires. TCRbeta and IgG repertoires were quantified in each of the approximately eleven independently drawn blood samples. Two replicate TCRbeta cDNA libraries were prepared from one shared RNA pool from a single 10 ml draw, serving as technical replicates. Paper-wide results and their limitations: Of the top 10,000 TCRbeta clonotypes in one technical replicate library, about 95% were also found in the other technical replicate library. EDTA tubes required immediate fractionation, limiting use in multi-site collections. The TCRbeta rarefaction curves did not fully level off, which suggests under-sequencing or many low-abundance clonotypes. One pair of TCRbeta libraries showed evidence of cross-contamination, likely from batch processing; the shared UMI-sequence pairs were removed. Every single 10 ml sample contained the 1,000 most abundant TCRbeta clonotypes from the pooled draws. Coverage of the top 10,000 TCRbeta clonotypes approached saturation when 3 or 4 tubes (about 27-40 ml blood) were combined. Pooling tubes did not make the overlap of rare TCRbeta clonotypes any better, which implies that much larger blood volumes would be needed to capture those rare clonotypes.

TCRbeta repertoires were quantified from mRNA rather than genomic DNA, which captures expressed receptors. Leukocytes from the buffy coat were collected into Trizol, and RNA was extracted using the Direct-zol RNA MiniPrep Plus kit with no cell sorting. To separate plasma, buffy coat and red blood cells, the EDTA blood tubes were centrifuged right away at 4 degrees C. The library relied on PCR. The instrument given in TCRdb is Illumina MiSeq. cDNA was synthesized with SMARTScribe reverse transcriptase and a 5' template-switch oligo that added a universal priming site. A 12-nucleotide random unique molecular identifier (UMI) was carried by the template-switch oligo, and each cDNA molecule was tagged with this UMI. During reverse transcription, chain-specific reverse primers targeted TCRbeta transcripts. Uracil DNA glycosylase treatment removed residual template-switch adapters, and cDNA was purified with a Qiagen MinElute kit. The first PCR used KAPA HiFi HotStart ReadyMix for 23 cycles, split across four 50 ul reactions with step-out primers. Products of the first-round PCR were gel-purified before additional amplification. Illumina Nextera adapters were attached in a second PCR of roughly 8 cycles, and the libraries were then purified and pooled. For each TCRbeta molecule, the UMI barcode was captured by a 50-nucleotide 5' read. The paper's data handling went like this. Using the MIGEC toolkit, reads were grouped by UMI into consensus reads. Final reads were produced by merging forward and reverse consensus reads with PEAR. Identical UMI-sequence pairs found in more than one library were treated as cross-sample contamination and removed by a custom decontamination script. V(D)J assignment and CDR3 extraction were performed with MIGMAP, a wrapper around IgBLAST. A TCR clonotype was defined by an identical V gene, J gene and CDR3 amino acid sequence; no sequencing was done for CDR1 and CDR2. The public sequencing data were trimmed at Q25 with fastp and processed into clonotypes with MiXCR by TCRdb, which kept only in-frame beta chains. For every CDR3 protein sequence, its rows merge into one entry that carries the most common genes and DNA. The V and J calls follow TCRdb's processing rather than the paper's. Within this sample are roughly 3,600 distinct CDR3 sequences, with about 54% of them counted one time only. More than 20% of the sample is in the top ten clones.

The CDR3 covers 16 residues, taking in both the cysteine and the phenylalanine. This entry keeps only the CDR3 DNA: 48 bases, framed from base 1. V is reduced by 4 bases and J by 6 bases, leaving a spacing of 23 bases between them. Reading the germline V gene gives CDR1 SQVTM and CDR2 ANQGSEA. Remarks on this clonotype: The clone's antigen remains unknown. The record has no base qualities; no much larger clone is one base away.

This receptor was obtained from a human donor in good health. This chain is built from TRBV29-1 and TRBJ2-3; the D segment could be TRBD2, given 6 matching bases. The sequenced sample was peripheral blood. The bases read TGCAGCGTTGTCGGGAGTAGCTCATCCCTCGGGGATACGCAGTATTTT. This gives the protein CSVVGSSSSLGDTQYF.